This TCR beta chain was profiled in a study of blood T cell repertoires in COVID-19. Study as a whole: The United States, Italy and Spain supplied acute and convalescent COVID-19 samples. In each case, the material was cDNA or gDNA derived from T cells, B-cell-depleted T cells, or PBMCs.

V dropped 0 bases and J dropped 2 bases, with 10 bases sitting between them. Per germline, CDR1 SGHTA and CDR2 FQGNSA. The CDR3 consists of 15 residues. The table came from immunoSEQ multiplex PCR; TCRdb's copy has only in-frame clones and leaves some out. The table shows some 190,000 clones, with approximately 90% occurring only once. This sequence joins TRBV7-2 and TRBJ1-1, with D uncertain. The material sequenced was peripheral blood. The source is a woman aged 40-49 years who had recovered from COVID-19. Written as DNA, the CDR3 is TGTGCCAGCAGCTTAGCGCCTGAGGGTAACACTGAAGCTTTCTTT. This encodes CASSLAPEGNTEAFF.